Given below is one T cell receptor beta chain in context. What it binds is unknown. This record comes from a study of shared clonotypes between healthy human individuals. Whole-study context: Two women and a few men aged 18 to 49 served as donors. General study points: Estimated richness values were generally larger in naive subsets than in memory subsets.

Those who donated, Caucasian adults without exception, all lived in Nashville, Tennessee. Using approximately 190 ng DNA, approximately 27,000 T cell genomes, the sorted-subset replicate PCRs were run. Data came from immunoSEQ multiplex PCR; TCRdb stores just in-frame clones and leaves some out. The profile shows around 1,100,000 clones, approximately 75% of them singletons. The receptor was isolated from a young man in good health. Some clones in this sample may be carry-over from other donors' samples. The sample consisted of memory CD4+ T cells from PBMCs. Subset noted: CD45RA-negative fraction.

The CDR3 DNA is TGTGCCAGCAGTCCCCCACTAGCGGGAGGGCTGGATACGCAGTATTTT. This gives the protein CASSPPLAGGLDTQYF. The V gene is TRBV28, the J gene TRBJ2-3, with TRBD2 matching over 13 bases. This CDR3 has 16 residues. After removal of 5 bases from V and 6 bases from J, the junction contained 8 bases not matched to a gene. The germline gives CDR1 MDHEN, CDR2 SYDVKM.